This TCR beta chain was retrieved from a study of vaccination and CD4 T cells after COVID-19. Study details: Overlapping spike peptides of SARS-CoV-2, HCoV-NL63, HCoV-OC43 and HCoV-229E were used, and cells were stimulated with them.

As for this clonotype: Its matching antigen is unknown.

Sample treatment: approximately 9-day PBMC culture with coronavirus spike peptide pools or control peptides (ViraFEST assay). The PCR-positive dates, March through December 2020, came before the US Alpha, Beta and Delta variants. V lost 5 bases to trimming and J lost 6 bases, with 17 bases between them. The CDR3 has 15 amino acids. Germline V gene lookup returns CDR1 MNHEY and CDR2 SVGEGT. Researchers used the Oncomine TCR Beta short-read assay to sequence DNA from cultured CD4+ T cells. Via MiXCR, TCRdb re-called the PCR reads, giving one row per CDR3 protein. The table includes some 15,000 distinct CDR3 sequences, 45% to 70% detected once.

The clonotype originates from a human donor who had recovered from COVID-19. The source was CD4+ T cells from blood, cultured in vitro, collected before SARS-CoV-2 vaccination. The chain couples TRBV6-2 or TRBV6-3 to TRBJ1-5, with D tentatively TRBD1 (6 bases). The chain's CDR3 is CASSGRRGGAQPQHF. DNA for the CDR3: TGTGCCAGCAGTGGACGGAGGGGGGGGGCTCAGCCCCAGCATTTT.